The 27 T cell receptor beta chains below all came from one sample that was sequenced in a study of CXCR3-negative and CXCR3-positive naive CD8 T cells. Libraries of TRB cDNA were made by 5' RACE and carried UMIs. TCRdb reanalyzed the 5' RACE reads and collapses them to one entry per CDR3 protein, without DNA. The repertoire shows some 140,000 distinct CDR3 sequences; the top ten hold about 0.37%. Study-wide results and caveats: Greater hydrophobicity was found in TRB CDR3s of CXCR3-positive naive cells than of CXCR3-negative naive cells.

No antigens are known for them. Sequences were obtained from naive CXCR3+ CD8+ T cells from blood. Stated subset: CD45RO-CCR7+CD27+CD95- naive CD8+ T cells expressing CXCR3 (TNR3+). The origin of the receptors is a human donor in good health. Some clones in this sample may be carry-over from other donors' samples.

The chain combines TRBV9 with TRBJ2-1. The CDR3 runs to 14 residues. CDR1 is SGDLS, CDR2 YYNGEE, per germline. CDR3 in amino acids: CASSVGNSNNEQFF.

The rearrangement uses TRBV5-1 and TRBJ2-2; TCRdb proposes TRBD2, but this gene call is untestable without DNA. The germline gives CDR1 SGHRS, CDR2 YFSETQ. CDR3 length: 16 amino acids. CDR3: CASSLRASGSPGELFF. Drawing the rest from reference TRBV5-1 and TRBJ2-2, the complete variable domain is KAGVTQTPRYLIKTRGQQVTLSCSPISGHRSVSWYQQTPGQGLQFLFEYFSETQRNKGNFPGRFSGRQFSNSRSEMNVSTLELGDSALYLCASSLRASGSPGELFFGEGSRLTVL.

The genes are TRBV6-5 and TRBJ2-1; TCRdb's assignment of TRBD1 cannot be checked, as there is no DNA. Germline CDR1 reads MNHEY; CDR2 reads SVGAGI. The CDR3 runs 15 residues. CDR3 amino acids: CASSRAPDSFNEQFF.

The gene calls are TRBV6-5 and TRBJ2-7; without DNA, the TCRdb call of TRBD2 cannot be checked. Germline lookup yields CDR1 MNHEY and CDR2 SVGAGI. The CDR3 extends over 14 amino acids. The CDR3 here is CASSGLADSYEQYF.

The genes are TRBV29-1 and TRBJ2-1; the TCRdb call, TRBD2, lacks DNA for checking. CDR1 and CDR2 (germline): SQVTM, ANQGSEA. The CDR3 sequence is 13 residues long. The chain's CDR3 is CSVLPWSYNEQFF.

The rearrangement uses TRBV28 and TRBJ2-7; TCRdb returns TRBD2, unconfirmable since there is no DNA. The V gene's germline CDR1 is MDHEN and CDR2 SYDVKM. The CDR3 covers 16 residues. CDR3 in amino acids: CASSPGTSGFSYEQYF.

The V gene is TRBV15, the J gene TRBJ2-7; TCRdb reports TRBD2, a call that lacks DNA to check it against. This CDR3 spans 16 amino acids. CDR1 and CDR2 (germline): LNHNV, YYDKDF (reference sequence). CDR3 loop: CATSRDFTAGTYEQYF.

This chain links TRBV6-2 or TRBV6-3 with TRBJ2-1; TCRdb's D call of TRBD1 is untestable without DNA. Germline V gene lookup returns CDR1 MNHEY and CDR2 SVGEGT. CDR3 length equals 14 residues. The CDR3 loop reads CASSYAGTYNEQFF.

This chain links TRBV29-1 with TRBJ2-5; TCRdb selects TRBD2, and the lack of DNA leaves this call unchecked. The CDR3 contains 16 residues. CDR1 is SQVTM, CDR2 ANQGSEA, per germline. The CDR3 reads CSVGSEWGPWGETQYF.

The chain couples TRBV29-1 to TRBJ2-1; as DNA is missing, the TRBD2 call by TCRdb cannot be tested. The CDR3 runs 16 residues. Germline CDR1 is SQVTM and CDR2 is ANQGSEA. CDR3 in amino acids: CSVEDVRTSSLNEQFF.

The chain links TRBV11-3 to TRBJ2-2; the D call from TCRdb, TRBD2, cannot be confirmed without DNA. Germline-derived CDR1 and CDR2 are SGHNT and YENEEA. The CDR3 has 19 amino acids. This chain's CDR3 is CASSLDYLAGGPSTGELFF. The full variable domain, rest sourced from reference TRBV11-3 and TRBJ2-2, is EAGVVQSPRYKIIEKKQPVAFWCNPISGHNTLYWYLQNLGQGPELLIRYENEEAVDDSQLPKDRFSAERLKGVDSTLKIQPAELGDSAVYLCASSLDYLAGGPSTGELFFGEGSRLTVL.

The chain employs TRBV10-2 and TRBJ1-4; TCRdb indicates TRBD1, and absent DNA this call remains unverified. Looked up from germline, CDR1 is WSHSY and CDR2 is SAAADI. This CDR3 contains 15 residues. CDR3 sequence reads: CASSDSGGRDEKLFF.

This rearrangement joins TRBV10-1 to TRBJ2-7; as DNA is missing, the TRBD1 call by TCRdb cannot be tested. Germline-derived CDR1 and CDR2 are WNHNN and SYGVQD (reference sequence). This CDR3 is 13 amino acids long. The CDR3 reads CASSSGTQYEQYF.

The chain has TRBV12-3 or TRBV12-4 and TRBJ1-1; the TCRdb D gene call, TRBD1, has no DNA to confirm it. The CDR3 runs to 17 residues. The CDR3 sequence: CASSLAETGTEGWEAFF.

The rearrangement joins TRBV6-2 or TRBV6-3 to TRBJ2-1; the TCRdb D gene call, TRBD1, has no DNA to confirm it. Germline lookup yields CDR1 MNHEY and CDR2 SVGEGT. This CDR3 has 23 amino acids. The CDR3 loop is CASSKLGHALRDRTSFSYNEQFF.

CDR3: CASSPVGNPYEQYF. This chain connects TRBV5-1 to TRBJ2-7. Germline V CDR1 and CDR2: SGHRS, YFSETQ. This CDR3 comprises 14 residues. Supplemented by reference TRBV5-1 and TRBJ2-7, the full variable domain reads KAGVTQTPRYLIKTRGQQVTLSCSPISGHRSVSWYQQTPGQGLQFLFEYFSETQRNKGNFPGRFSGRQFSNSRSEMNVSTLELGDSALYLCASSPVGNPYEQYFGPGTRLTVT.

This chain links TRBV9 with TRBJ2-2. Germline CDR1 and CDR2: SGDLS and YYNGEE. The CDR3 loop spans 15 amino acids. The CDR3 loop is CASRKDAPNTGELFF.

This chain connects TRBV5-6 to TRBJ2-3; absent DNA, TCRdb's TRBD2 call cannot be checked. Looked up from germline, CDR1 is SGHDT and CDR2 is YYEEEE. There are 15 residues in the CDR3. CDR3 protein: CASSGAAGGVDTQYF.

The gene calls are TRBV9 and TRBJ1-6. The length of the CDR3 is 13 residues. The germline gives CDR1 SGDLS, CDR2 YYNGEE. CDR3 sequence: CASGTGDDSPLHF. The complete variable domain, with remaining parts taken from reference TRBV9 and TRBJ1-6, reads DSGVTQTPKHLITATGQRVTLRCSPRSGDLSVYWYQQSLDQGLQFLIQYYNGEERAKGNILERFSAQQFPDLHSELNLSSLELGDSALYFCASGTGDDSPLHFGNGTRLTVT.

Here the CDR3 reads CASSSPRRQGGGNTEAFF. The chain combines TRBV6-5 with TRBJ1-1; the TRBD1 assignment by TCRdb is unverifiable without DNA. Germline lookup yields CDR1 MNHEY and CDR2 SVGAGI. This CDR3 has 18 amino acids.

V usage is TRBV29-1 and J usage is TRBJ1-3. Germline V gene data show CDR1 as SQVTM and CDR2 as ANQGSEA. The CDR3 runs 12 residues. The CDR3 loop reads CSVEGAWRTIYF.

V gene TRBV28 combines with J gene TRBJ2-3; the D call of TRBD1 rests on TCRdb alone, since no DNA is present to check it. CDR3 length equals 14 residues. The germline gives CDR1 MDHEN, CDR2 SYDVKM. CDR3 protein: CVSSVRQGTDTQYF.

The chain links TRBV7-2 to TRBJ2-7; absent DNA, TCRdb's TRBD2 call cannot be checked. The germline gives CDR1 SGHTA, CDR2 FQGNSA. This CDR3 contains 15 residues. This CDR3 is CASSLLAGGLDEQYF.

The CDR3 loop is CSAPPAARGRSTDTQYF. The chain combines TRBV20-1 with TRBJ2-3; TCRdb proposes TRBD2, but this gene call is untestable without DNA. This CDR3 region has 17 residues. The germline V gene has CDR1 DFQATT and CDR2 SNEGSKA (reference sequence).

The rearrangement uses TRBV27 and TRBJ2-1; TCRdb designates TRBD1, a call that cannot be tested without DNA. Germline loops: CDR1 MNHEY, CDR2 SMNVEV (reference sequence). This CDR3 region has 16 residues. This chain's CDR3 is CASSPIGQAFDNEQFF.

The rearrangement uses TRBV13 and TRBJ2-7. The germline CDR1 and CDR2 sequences are PRHDT and FYEKMQ (reference sequence). The CDR3 spans 14 residues. The CDR3 protein is CASSLGAVLVEQYF.

This sequence joins TRBV29-1 and TRBJ2-7; the TCRdb call, TRBD1, lacks DNA for checking. The CDR3 loop spans 11 amino acids. Germline V gene lookup returns CDR1 SQVTM and CDR2 ANQGSEA. The CDR3 sequence: CSGQGTDEQYF.